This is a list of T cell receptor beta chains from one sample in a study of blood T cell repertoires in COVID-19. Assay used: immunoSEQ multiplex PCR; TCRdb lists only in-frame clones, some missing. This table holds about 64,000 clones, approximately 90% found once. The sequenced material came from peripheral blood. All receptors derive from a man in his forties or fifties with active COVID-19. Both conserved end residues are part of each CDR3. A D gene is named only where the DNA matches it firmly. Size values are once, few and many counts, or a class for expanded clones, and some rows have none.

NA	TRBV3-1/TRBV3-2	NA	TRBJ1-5	CASSQDGRNQPQHF	TGTGCCAGCAGCCAAGATGGCCGTAATCAGCCCCAGCATTTT
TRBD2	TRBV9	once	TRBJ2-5	CASSVEPQSSGRTQYF	TGTGCCAGCAGCGTAGAGCCGCAGTCTAGCGGAAGAACCCAGTACTTC
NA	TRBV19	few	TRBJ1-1	CASRELSGNTEAFF	TGTGCCAGTAGAGAACTCTCTGGGAACACTGAAGCTTTCTTT
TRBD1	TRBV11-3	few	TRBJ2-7	CASSDRDYEQYF	TGTGCCAGCAGCGACAGGGACTACGAGCAGTACTTC
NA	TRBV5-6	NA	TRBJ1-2	CASSFISYGYTF	TGTGCCAGCAGCTTTATCTCCTATGGCTACACCTTC
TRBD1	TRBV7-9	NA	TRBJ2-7	CASSPLGQGYEQYF	TGTGCCAGCAGCCCCCTGGGACAGGGTTACGAGCAGTACTTC
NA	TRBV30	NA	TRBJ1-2	CAWSVGVYGYTF	TGTGCCTGGAGTGTGGGAGTCTATGGCTACACCTTC
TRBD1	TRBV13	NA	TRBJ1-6	CASSLHRGNNSPLHF	TGTGCCAGCAGCTTACACAGGGGGAACAATTCACCCCTCCACTTT
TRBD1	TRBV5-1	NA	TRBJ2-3	CASSLGTGENPLSTDTQYF	TGCGCCAGCAGCTTGGGGACAGGCGAAAACCCACTTAGCACAGATACGCAGTATTTT
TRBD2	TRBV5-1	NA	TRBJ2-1	CASRSTATSGTGEQFF	TGCGCCAGCAGATCCACCGCGACTAGCGGGACTGGGGAGCAGTTCTTC
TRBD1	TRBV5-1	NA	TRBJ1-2	CASSSGQGFNYGYTF	TGCGCCAGCAGCTCGGGACAGGGGTTTAATTATGGCTACACCTTC
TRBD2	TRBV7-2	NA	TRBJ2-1	CASSFKLAGGLNEQFF	TGTGCCAGCAGCTTTAAACTAGCGGGGGGATTAAATGAGCAGTTCTTC
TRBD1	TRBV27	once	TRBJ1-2	CASRQTGQGLYGYTF	TGTGCCAGCAGACAAACCGGACAGGGCCTCTATGGCTACACCTTC
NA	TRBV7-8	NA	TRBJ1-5	CASSLGVSGEGQPQHF	TGTGCCAGCAGCTTAGGGGTTTCGGGGGAGGGTCAGCCCCAGCATTTT
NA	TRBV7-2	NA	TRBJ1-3	CASSLGQTGGVSGNTIYF	TGTGCCAGCAGCTTAGGGCAGACAGGTGGAGTATCTGGAAACACCATATATTTT
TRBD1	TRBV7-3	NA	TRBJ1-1	CASSPRTGRAFF	TGTGCCAGCAGCCCCCGGACAGGGCGAGCTTTCTTT
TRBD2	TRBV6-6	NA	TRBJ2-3	CASSQPTSGEEYF	TGTGCCAGCAGTCAACCGACTAGCGGGGAGGAGTATTTT
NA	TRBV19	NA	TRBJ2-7	CASSRGYEQYF	TGTGCCAGCTCACGGGGGTACGAGCAGTACTTC
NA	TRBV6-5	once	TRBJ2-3	CASRAETSTDTQYF	TGTGCCAGCAGAGCGGAAACTAGCACAGATACGCAGTATTTT
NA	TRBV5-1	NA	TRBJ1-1	CASSWVTGAEAFF	TGCGCCAGCAGCTGGGTGACAGGAGCCGAAGCTTTCTTT
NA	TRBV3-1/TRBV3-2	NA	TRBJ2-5	CASSTGETQYF	TGTGCCAGCAGCACGGGGGAGACCCAGTACTTC
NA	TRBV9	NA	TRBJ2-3	CASSVTIPHDTQYF	TGTGCCAGCAGCGTGACTATACCGCACGATACGCAGTATTTT
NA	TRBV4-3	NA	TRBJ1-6	CASSEGVYNSPLHF	TGCGCCAGCAGCGAGGGTGTTTATAATTCACCCCTCCACTTT
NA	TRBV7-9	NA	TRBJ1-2	CASSPGLEGYTF	TGTGCCAGCAGCCCTGGGTTGGAGGGCTACACCTTC
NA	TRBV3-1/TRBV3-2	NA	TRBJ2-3	CASSRRGGDTQYF	TGTGCCAGCAGTAGGAGGGGCGGAGATACGCAGTATTTT
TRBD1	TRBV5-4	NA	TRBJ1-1	CASSSGQGAITEAFF	TGTGCCAGCAGCTCAGGACAGGGGGCGATCACTGAAGCTTTCTTT
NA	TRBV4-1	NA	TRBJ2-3	CASSQVIGGWGDTQYF	TGCGCCAGCAGCCAAGTAATTGGGGGCTGGGGAGATACGCAGTATTTT
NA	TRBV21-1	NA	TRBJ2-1	CASSKVGDRRANEQFF	TGTGCCAGCAGCAAAGTCGGGGACAGGAGGGCAAATGAGCAGTTCTTC
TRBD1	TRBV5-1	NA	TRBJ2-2	CASSWGQGTGELFF	TGCGCCAGCAGCTGGGGACAGGGAACCGGGGAGCTGTTTTTT